This entry is about one T cell receptor (beta chain). There is no known antigen for this receptor. Per-nucleotide qualities are absent, and no much larger clonotype sits a single base away. CDR1 and CDR2, per the germline V gene, are LGHNA and YNFKEQ. Its CDR3 holds 15 amino acids, cysteine through phenylalanine. Only the CDR3 part of the read is kept: 45 bases, read in frame from the first base. V has 3 bases trimmed and J has 3 bases trimmed; junction bases matching no gene number 3. What the time point label conveys for this sample: pretreatment peripheral blood. The cohort comprised 29 patients with locally advanced or metastatic urothelial carcinoma treated at Memorial Sloan Kettering on a trial protocol. Peripheral blood mononuclear cells were collected pretreatment and during treatment, at between 1 and 8 total time points per patient. The Qiagen DNeasy Blood extraction kit was used to purify genomic DNA from total PBMCs and tumor samples. PBMCs were collected pretreatment and during treatment and were isolated and stored as previously described.

These data originate in a study of PD-L1 blockade in urothelial cancer listed by TCRdb under 2017. Describing the broader study: All patients started therapy around 2014 and received atezolizumab 1,200 mg intravenously every 3 weeks. Blood samples were analyzed at 3 weeks after treatment start (second dose) and at 6 weeks after treatment start. About 90% of the roughly 30 patients were males with bladder-origin urothelial cancer, and about 60% of the 29 reported a prior smoking history. Durable clinical benefit was defined as progression-free survival longer than 6 months, and TCR features were also tested against progression-free and overall survival. Durable clinical benefit was achieved by nine patients but not by the remaining 20. In the same patients, pretreatment tumors underwent whole exome sequencing and RNA sequencing in addition to TCR sequencing. Pretreatment blood TCR-seq was available for around 29 patients, at least one posttreatment blood collection was obtained for about 25 patients, and tumor TCR-seq was available for about 25 patients. An exploratory multi-omic analysis was conducted of the somatic, immune and clinical correlates of response to PD-L1 blockade with atezolizumab in urothelial cancer. An ECOG performance status of 0 or 1 was recorded for the patients, and 0 to 3 prior chemotherapy regimens had been received by the patients. Pretreatment tumor samples and matched peripheral blood, collected serially before and after atezolizumab treatment, underwent TCR sequencing. Blood samples yielded a median of roughly 140,000 T cells and more than 80,000 unique TCRs, with median clonality around 0.083. Study-wide findings and limitations: Greater expansion of tumor-associated TCR clones in peripheral blood 3 weeks after the start of treatment was observed in patients with durable benefit (n ≈ 22, p = 0.022). Because the sample size was small (n of about 30) and many exploratory analyses were performed, the results are intended to be hypothesis-generating. A pretreatment peripheral blood TCR clonality below the median was linked to improved progression-free and overall survival.

To estimate absolute template abundance from read counts, synthetic TCR analog templates were spiked into each PCR. The immunoSEQ assay used bias-controlled V and J gene primers to amplify TCRbeta CDR3 regions from genomic DNA. Sequencing of rearranged TCRbeta segments was performed at approximately 20X coverage. The authors processed their data as follows. Sequencing errors were corrected by clustering, and CDR3s were annotated against IMGT so that V, D and J genes could be assigned. Out-of-frame and stop-codon sequences were excluded, and only productive TCRbeta rearrangements were used in downstream analyses. Clonality was computed as one minus Shannon entropy normalized by the log of the number of unique productive sequences. Fisher's exact test with Benjamini-Hochberg correction, at a threshold of adjusted p below 0.01, was used to find clones that differed between time points or between blood and tumor. TCRdb provides this immuneACCESS table in a form limited to in-frame rearrangements. Some clones are lacking; in checked studies, under half of them reflect an unresolved V gene, and why the rest are absent is not known. V and J calls and clone size are given by that table; D and trimming were obtained from the DNA. The table for this sample lists about 72,000 clones; roughly 88% of them were counted only once. Together, the top ten hold 3.5% to 5% of the sample.

This receptor was obtained from a man in his 70s with urothelial cancer. The specimen comprised PBMCs, sampled around atezolizumab (anti-PD-L1) treatment. The rearrangement combines TRBV4-2 with TRBJ2-5; 11 central bases correspond to TRBD2. CDR3 region: CASSQQTSGKETQYF. The DNA is TGTGCCAGCAGCCAGCAGACTAGCGGGAAAGAGACCCAGTACTTC.